The entry below gives a single T cell receptor beta chain sequence along with its context. Its target is not known. Time point reported: persistent/refractory GD, antithyroid drugs over 5 years with positive TRAb. The TCR library used RNA extracted from PBMCs. The source of the sample is a study of regulatory T cells in long-lasting Graves disease. The germline V gene has CDR1 ENHRY and CDR2 SYGVKD. V trimming: 6 bases; J trimming: 0 bases; junction bases outside the gene matches: 3. The CDR3 has 15 residues. The TCR beta library used iRepertoire HTBI primers with Arm-PCR amplification of CDR3. MiXCR, applied by TCRdb to the multiplex PCR reads, yields one record per CDR3 protein. The sample lists some 450,000 distinct CDR3 sequences; 20% to 30% were seen once. Study observations and caveats: TRBV28, TRBJ1-2 and TRBJ2-5 emerged as the favored segments in persistent disease.

The input for sequencing was peripheral blood mononuclear cells (PBMCs), taken when the disease was refractory, from a patient treated with antithyroid drugs. This sequence was found in a female donor with Graves disease. V and J are TRBV10-3 and TRBJ1-5; TRBD1 agrees at 9 bases. The CDR3 bases are TGTGCCATCAGCCGGGACAGGGATAGCAATCAGCCCCAGCATTTT. It is translated as CAISRDRDSNQPQHF.